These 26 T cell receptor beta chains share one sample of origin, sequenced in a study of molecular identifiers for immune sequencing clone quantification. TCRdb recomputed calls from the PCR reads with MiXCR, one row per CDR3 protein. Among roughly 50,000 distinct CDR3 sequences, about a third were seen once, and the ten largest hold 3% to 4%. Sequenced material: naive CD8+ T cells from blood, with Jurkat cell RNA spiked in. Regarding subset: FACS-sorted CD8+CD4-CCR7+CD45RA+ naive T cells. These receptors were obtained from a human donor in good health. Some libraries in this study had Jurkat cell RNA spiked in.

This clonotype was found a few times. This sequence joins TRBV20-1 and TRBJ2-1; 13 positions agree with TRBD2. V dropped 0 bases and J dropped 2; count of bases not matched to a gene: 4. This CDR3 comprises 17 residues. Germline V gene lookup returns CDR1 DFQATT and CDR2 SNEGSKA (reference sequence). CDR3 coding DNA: TGCAGTGCTAGAGATCGGACTAGCGGGAGTACCTACAATGAGCAGTTCTTC. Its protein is CSARDRTSGSTYNEQFF.

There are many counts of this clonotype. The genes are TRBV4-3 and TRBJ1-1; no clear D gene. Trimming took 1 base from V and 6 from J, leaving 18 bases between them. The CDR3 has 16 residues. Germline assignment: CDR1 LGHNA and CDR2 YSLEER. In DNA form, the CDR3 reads TGCGCCAGCAGCCAAGTCACTGTATCCCCGACCTCTGAAGCTTTCTTT. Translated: CASSQVTVSPTSEAFF.

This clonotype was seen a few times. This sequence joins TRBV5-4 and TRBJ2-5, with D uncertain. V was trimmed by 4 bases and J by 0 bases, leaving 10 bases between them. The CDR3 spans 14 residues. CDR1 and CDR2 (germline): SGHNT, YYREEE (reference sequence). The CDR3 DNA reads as TGTGCCAGCAGCCCCGGAAGGTACCAAGAGACCCAGTACTTC. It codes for CASSPGRYQETQYF.

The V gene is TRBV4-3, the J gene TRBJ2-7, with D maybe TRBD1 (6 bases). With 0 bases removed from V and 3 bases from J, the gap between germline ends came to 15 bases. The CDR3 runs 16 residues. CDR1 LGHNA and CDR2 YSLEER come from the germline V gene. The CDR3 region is CASSQDGDWTVYEQYF. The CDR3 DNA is TGCGCCAGCAGCCAAGACGGAGATTGGACAGTCTACGAGCAGTACTTC.

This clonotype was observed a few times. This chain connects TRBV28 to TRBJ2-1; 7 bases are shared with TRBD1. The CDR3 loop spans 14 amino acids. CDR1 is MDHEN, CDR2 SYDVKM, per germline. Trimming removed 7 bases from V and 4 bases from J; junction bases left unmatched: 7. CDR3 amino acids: CASKPDRTYNEQFF. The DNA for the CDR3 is TGTGCCAGCAAACCGGACAGGACATACAATGAGCAGTTCTTC.

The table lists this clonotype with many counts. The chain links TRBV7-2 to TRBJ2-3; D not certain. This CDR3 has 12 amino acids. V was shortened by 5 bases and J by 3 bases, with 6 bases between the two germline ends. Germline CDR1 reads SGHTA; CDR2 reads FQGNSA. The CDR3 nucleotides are TGTGCCAGCAGCGATTTGACAGATACGCAGTATTTT. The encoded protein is CASSDLTDTQYF.

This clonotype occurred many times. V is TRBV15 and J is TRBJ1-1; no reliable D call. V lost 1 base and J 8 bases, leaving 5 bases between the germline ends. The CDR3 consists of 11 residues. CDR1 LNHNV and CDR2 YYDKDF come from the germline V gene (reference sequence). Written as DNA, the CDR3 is TGTGCCACCAGCAGAGCTCGGGAAGCTTTCTTT. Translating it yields CATSRAREAFF.

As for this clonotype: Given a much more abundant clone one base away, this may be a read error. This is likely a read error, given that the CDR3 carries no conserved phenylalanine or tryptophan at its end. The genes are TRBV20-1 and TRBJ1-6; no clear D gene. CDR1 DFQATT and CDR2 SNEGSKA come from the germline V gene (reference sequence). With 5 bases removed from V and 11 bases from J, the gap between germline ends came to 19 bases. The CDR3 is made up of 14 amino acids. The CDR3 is CSASRWEGGTPLHI. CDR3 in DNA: TGCAGTGCTTCCCGATGGGAGGGTGGGACACCCCTCCACATT.

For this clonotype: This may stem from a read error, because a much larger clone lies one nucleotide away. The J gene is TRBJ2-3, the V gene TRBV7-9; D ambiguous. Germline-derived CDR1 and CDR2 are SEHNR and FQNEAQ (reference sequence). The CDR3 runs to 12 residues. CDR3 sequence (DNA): TGTGCCAGCAGTGCCATGAGAGATACGCAGAATTTT. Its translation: CASSAMRDTQNF.

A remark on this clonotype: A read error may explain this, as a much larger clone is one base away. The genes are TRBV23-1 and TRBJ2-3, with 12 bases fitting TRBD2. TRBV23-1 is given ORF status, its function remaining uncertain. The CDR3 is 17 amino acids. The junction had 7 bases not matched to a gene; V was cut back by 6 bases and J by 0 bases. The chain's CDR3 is CASSPGTSGRSTDTQYF. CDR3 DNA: TGCGCCAGCAGCCCCGGGACTAGCGGGCGCAGCACAGATACGCAGTATTTT.

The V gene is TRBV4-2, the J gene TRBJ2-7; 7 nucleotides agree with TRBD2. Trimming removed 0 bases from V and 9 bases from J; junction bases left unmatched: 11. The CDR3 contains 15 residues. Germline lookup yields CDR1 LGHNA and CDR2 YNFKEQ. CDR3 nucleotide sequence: TGTGCCAGCAGCCAAGATGGACTAGTGGGTAACGGGCAGTACTTC. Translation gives CASSQDGLVGNGQYF.

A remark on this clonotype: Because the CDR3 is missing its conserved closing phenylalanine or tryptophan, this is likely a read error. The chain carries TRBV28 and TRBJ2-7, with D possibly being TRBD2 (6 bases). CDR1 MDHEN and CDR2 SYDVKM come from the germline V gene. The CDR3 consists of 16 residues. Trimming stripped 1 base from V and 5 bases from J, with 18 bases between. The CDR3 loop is CASSLSGAPGANEQYI. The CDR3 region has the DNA TGTGCCAGCAGTTTATCTGGGGCCCCGGGAGCCAACGAGCAGTACATC.

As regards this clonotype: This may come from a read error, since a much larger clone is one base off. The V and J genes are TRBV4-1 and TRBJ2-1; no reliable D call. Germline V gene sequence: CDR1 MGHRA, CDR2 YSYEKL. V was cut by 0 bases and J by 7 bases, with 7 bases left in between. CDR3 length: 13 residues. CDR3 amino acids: CASSQEMINEQFF. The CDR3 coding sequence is TGCGCCAGCAGCCAAGAGATGATTAATGAGCAGTTCTTC.

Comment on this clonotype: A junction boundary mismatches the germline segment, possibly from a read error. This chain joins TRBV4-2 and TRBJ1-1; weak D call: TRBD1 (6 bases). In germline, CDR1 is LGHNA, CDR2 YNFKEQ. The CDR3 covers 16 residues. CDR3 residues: CASSQGGGEVDTEAYF. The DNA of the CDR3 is TGTGCCAGCAGCCAAGGAGGGGGGGAGGTTGACACTGAAGCTTACTTT.

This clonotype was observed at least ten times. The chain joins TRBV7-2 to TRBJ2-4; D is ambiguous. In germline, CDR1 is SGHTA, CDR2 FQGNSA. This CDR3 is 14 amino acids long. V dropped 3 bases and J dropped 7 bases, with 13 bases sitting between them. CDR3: CASSLLTGPNIQYF. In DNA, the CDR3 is TGTGCCAGCAGCTTGCTGACCGGGCCTAACATTCAGTACTTC.

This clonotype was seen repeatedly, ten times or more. The CDR3 sequence is CASSLPTGAGELFF. The CDR3 nucleotides read TGTGCCAGCAGCTTACCGACAGGGGCCGGGGAGCTGTTTTTT. This chain joins TRBV7-6 and TRBJ2-2; TRBD1 matches 8 bases. The germline V gene has CDR1 SGHVS and CDR2 FNYEAQ. The CDR3 runs to 14 residues. V gave up 2 bases and J gave up 6 bases; unmatched junction bases: 2.

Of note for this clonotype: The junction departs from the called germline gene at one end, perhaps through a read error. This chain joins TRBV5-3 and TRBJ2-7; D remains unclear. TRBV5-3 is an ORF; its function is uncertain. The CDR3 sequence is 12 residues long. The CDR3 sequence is CASSLGHHEQYF. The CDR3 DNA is TGTGCCAGCAGCTTGGGTCACCACGAGCAGTACTTC.

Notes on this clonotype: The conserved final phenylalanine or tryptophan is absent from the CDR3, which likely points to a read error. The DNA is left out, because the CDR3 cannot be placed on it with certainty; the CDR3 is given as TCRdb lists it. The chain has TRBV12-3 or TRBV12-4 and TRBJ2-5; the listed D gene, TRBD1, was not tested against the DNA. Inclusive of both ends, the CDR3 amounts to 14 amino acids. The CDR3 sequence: CASSLWGLQETQNI.

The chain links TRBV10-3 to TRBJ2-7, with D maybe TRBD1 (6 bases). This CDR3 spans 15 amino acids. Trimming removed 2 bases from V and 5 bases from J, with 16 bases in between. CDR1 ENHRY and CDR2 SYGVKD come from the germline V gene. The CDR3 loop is CAISERRDTRDEQYF. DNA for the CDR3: TGTGCCATCAGTGAGCGCCGGGACACGCGGGACGAGCAGTACTTC.

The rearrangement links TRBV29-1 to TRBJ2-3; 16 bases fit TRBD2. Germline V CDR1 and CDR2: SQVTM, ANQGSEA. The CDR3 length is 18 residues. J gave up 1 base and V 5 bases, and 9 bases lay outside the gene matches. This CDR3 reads CSVTGTSGREGRTDTQYF. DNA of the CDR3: TGCAGCGTTACCGGGACTAGCGGGAGGGAGGGCCGCACAGATACGCAGTATTTT.

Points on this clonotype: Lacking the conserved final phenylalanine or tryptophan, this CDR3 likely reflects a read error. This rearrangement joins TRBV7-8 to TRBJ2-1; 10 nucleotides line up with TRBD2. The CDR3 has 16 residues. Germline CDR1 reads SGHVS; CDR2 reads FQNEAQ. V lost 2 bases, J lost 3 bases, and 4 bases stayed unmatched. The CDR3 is CASSLTRLAGYNEQFS. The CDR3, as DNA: TGTGCCAGCAGCTTAACCCGACTAGCGGGCTACAATGAGCAGTTCTCC.

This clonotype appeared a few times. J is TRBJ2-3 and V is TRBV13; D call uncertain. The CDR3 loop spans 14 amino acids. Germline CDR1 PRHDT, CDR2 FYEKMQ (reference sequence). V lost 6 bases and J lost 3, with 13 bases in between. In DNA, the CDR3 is TGTGCCAGCAGTGTGCCCGGAGCGACAGATACGCAGTATTTT. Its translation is CASSVPGATDTQYF. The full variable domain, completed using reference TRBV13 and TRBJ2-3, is AAGVIQSPRHLIKEKRETATLKCYPIPRHDTVYWYQQGPGQDPQFLISFYEKMQSDKGSIPDRFSAQQFSDYHSELNMSSLELGDSALYFCASSVPGATDTQYFGPGTRLTVL.

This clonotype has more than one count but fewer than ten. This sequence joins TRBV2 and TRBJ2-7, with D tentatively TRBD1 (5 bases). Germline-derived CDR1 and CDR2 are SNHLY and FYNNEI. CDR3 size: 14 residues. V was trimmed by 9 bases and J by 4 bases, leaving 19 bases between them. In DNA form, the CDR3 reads TGTGCCAGTCATGACCTGGGGCAGGGTTACGAGCAGTACTTC. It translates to CASHDLGQGYEQYF.

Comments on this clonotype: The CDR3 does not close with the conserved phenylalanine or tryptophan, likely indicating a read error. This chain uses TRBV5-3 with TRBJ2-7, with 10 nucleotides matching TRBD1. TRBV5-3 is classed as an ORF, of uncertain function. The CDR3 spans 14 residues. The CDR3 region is CASSLGQGYDEQYL. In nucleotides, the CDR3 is TGTGCCAGCAGCTTGGGACAGGGGTATGACGAGCAGTACCTC.

Written as DNA, the CDR3 is TGTGCCAGCAGCTACCTTACGGGCACCGGGGAGCTGTTTTTT. It encodes CASSYLTGTGELFF. The chain employs TRBV12-3 or TRBV12-4 and TRBJ2-2; no firm D call. The CDR3 runs 14 residues. V was shortened by 6 bases and J by 4 bases, with 12 bases between the two germline ends.

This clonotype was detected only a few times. Here the CDR3 reads CAGLQGVNTEAFF. CDR3 sequence (DNA): TGTGCCGGCCTCCAGGGAGTGAACACTGAAGCTTTCTTT. The chain couples TRBV2 to TRBJ1-1, with D perhaps matching TRBD1 (5 bases). The CDR3 is made up of 13 amino acids. V was pared by 11 bases and J by 0 bases, with 13 bases between. The germline gives CDR1 SNHLY, CDR2 FYNNEI. Based on the CDR3 plus reference TRBV2 and TRBJ1-1, the full variable domain is EPEVTQTPSHQVTQMGQEVILRCVPISNHLYFYWYRQILGQKVEFLVSFYNNEISEKSEIFDDQFSVERPDGSNFTLKIRSTKLEDSAMYFCAGLQGVNTEAFFGQGTRLTVV.